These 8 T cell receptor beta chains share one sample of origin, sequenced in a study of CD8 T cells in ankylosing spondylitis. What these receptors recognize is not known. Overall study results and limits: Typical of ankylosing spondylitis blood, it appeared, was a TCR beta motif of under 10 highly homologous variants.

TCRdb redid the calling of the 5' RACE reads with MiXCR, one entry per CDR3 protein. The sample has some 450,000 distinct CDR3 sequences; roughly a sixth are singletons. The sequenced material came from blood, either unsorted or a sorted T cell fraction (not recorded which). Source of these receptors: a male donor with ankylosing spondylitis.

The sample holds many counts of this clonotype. CDR3 residues: CASSSTGTQKETQYF. CDR3 in DNA: TGCGCCAGCAGCAGCACCGGGACTCAAAAAGAGACCCAGTACTTC. This sequence joins TRBV5-1 and TRBJ2-5; possibly TRBD2 for D (6 bases). The length of the CDR3 is 15 residues. Trimming stripped 4 bases from V and 3 bases from J, with 16 bases between. From germline, CDR1 is SGHRS and CDR2 YFSETQ. The complete variable domain, with remaining parts taken from reference TRBV5-1 and TRBJ2-5, reads KAGVTQTPRYLIKTRGQQVTLSCSPISGHRSVSWYQQTPGQGLQFLFEYFSETQRNKGNFPGRFSGRQFSNSRSEMNVSTLELGDSALYLCASSSTGTQKETQYFGPGTRLLVL.

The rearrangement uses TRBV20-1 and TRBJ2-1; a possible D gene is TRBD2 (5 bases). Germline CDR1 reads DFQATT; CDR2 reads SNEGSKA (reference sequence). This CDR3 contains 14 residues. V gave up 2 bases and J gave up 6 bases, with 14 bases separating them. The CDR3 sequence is CSARKGSKTNEQFF. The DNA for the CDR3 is TGCAGTGCTAGAAAAGGGAGTAAAACCAATGAGCAGTTCTTC.

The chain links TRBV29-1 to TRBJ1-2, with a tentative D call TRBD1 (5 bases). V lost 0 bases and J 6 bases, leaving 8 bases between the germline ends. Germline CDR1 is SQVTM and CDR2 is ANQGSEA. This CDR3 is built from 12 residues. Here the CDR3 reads CSVEERTNGYTF. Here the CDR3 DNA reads TGCAGCGTTGAAGAAAGGACAAATGGCTACACCTTC. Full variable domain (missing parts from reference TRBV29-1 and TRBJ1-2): SAVISQKPSRDICQRGTSLTIQCQVDSQVTMMFWYRQQPGQSLTLIATANQGSEATYESGFVIDKFPISRPNLTFSTLTVSNMSPEDSSIYLCSVEERTNGYTFGSGTRLTVV.

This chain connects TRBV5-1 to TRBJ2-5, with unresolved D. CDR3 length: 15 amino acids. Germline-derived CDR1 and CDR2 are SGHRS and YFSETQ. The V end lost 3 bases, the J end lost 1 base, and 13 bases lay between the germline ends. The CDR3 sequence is CASSSTGISQETQYF. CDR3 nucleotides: TGCGCCAGCAGCTCAACGGGCATTTCCCAAGAGACCCAGTACTTC.

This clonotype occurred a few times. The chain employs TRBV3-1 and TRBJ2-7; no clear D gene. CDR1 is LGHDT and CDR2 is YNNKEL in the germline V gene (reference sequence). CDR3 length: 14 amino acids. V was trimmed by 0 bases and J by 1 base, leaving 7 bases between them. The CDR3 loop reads CASSQDLASYEQYF. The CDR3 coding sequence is TGTGCCAGCAGCCAAGATCTGGCGTCCTACGAGCAGTACTTC.

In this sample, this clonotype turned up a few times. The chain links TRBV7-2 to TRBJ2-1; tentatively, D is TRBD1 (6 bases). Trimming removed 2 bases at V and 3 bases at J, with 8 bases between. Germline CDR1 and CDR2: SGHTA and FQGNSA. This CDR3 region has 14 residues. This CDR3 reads CASSLRDNYNEQFF. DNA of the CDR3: TGTGCCAGCAGCTTACGGGACAACTACAATGAGCAGTTCTTC.

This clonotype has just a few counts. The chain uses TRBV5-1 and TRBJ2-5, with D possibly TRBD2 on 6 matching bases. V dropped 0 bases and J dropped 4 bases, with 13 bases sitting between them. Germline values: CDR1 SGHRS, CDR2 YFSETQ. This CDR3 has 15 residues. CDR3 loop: CASSLAGAGGETQYF. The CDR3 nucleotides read TGCGCCAGCAGCTTGGCCGGGGCCGGGGGAGAGACCCAGTACTTC.

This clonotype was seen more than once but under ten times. CDR3 sequence: CASSSDRGLDYNEQFF. CDR3 nucleotides: TGTGCCAGCAGCTCAGACAGGGGGCTCGACTACAATGAGCAGTTCTTC. The V and J genes are TRBV13 and TRBJ2-1; 10 positions match TRBD1. This CDR3 is built from 16 residues. The V segment lost 4 bases and the J segment 3 bases; nucleotides outside the gene matches: 6. Germline assignment: CDR1 PRHDT and CDR2 FYEKMQ (reference sequence).